The clone carrying this T cell receptor (beta chain) was counted at least ten times. Its antigen remains unidentified. The CDR3 length is 15 residues. V was clipped by 5 bases and J by 4 bases, with 17 bases between them. Germline values: CDR1 MNHNY, CDR2 SVGAGI (reference sequence). Next came a second PCR, run for 7 to 11 cycles, which used a sample-barcoded 5' primer along with a J-beta primer mix. Via MiXCR, TCRdb re-called the 5' RACE reads, giving one row per CDR3 protein. The table records hundreds of thousands of distinct CDR3 sequences, around 29% of them present only once. The sample originates from a study of blood T cells in healthy people across ages. Study outcomes and limitations: Roughly linear declines in TCR beta diversity per million T cells occurred with age. Both higher diversity and more naive CD4+ cells marked long-lived donors when set against aged donors.

The sequenced sample consisted of blood. This clonotype was obtained from a woman in her 70s in good health. V and J are TRBV6-6 and TRBJ2-5; the D gene is possibly TRBD2 (6 bases). CDR3 DNA sequence: TGTGCCAGCAGTCCGGGAGCTCTTTTAGTAGAGACCCAGTACTTC. Protein: CASSPGALLVETQYF.